This T cell receptor beta chain originates from a study of T cells after yellow fever vaccination. The study, taken as a whole, reports: Repertoires sorted by FACS could include abundant clonotypes that are contaminants from the bulk population. Faster peaking, at day 5 versus 15, marked a secondary response that was weaker.

The J segment lost 1 base and the V segment lost 5 bases, leaving 1 base of the junction unmatched. The CDR3 is 15 amino acids. The germline V gene has CDR1 LNHNV and CDR2 YYDKDF (reference sequence). Template switching with 5'RACE generated the TCR cDNA and added a universal primer site and UMIs. MiXCR, applied by TCRdb to the 5' RACE reads, yields one record per CDR3 protein. The profile shows a few hundred thousand distinct CDR3 sequences, 6.8% of them singletons. To note about this clonotype: Its specificity is not known.

The receptor's source is a young man who received the YFV17D yellow fever vaccine. The gene calls are TRBV15 and TRBJ2-2; 10 bases line up with TRBD1. The material sequenced was PBMCs, taken around 45 days after the first yellow fever vaccination. CDR3 DNA: TGTGCCACCAGCGGGACAGGGGAGAACACCGGGGAGCTGTTTTTT. Translating gives CATSGTGENTGELFF.